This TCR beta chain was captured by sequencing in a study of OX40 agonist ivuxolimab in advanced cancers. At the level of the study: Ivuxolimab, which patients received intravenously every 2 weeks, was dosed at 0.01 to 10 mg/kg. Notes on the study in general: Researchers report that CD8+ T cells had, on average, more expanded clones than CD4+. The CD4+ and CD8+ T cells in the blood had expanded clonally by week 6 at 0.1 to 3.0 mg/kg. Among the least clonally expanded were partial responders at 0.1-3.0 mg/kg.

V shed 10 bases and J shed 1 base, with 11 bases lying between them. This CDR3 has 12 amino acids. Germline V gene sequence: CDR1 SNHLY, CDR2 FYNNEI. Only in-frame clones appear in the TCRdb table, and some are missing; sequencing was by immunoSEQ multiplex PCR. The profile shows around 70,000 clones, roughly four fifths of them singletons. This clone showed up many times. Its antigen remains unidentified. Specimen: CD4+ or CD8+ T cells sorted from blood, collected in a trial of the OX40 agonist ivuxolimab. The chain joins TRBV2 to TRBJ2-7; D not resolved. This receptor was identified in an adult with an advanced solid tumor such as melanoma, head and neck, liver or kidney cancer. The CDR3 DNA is TGTGCCACCGCGGACGAGTCCTACGAGCAGTACTTC. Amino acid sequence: CATADESYEQYF. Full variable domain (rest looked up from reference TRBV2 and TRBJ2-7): EPEVTQTPSHQVTQMGQEVILRCVPISNHLYFYWYRQILGQKVEFLVSFYNNEISEKSEIFDDQFSVERPDGSNFTLKIRSTKLEDSAMYFCATADESYEQYFGPGTRLTVT.